The source of this T cell receptor beta chain is a study of T-cell memory formation after mild COVID-19. Study-wide findings and caveats: The appearance of some responding clones in pre-infection memory suggested that cross-reactive memory joined. Chiefly within CM and EM were the contracting CD4+ clones; CD8+ ones were within EMRA.

Per the germline V gene, CDR1 is ENHRY and CDR2 is SYGVKD. The CDR3 spans 17 residues. V lost 10 bases to trimming and J lost 4 bases, with 27 bases between them. 5'RACE with constant-segment primers built TCRalpha and TCRbeta cDNA libraries with UMIs. TCRdb used MiXCR to reprocess the 5' RACE reads, holding one entry per CDR3 protein. Here the sample spans nearly 200,000 distinct CDR3 sequences, 18% being singletons. A remark on this clonotype: The antigen is unknown.

The source material was PBMCs or a T cell subset sorted from them (not recorded which). This TCR derives from an adult woman who had mild COVID-19 (a few samples of this study predate the infection). Cell type and time point are not known. The V call is TRBV10-3, the J call TRBJ2-3; D assignment may be TRBD1 or TRBD2 (5 bases each). The CDR3 coding sequence is TGTGCCACCGGCGCCAACCGTGGGGGAGCCTCCTCAGATACGCAGTATTTT. The encoded protein is CATGANRGGASSDTQYF.